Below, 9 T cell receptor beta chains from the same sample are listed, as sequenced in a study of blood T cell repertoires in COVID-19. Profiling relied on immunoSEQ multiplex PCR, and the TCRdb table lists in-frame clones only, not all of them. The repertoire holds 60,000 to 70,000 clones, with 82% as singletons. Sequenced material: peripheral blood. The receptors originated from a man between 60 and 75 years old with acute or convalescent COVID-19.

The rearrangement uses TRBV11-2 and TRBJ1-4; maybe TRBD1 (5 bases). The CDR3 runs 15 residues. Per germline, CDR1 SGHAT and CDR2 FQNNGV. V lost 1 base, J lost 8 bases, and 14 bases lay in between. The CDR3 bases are TGTGCCAGCAGCTTAGCTGGCAGGGTATGGGAAAAACTGTTTTTT. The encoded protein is CASSLAGRVWEKLFF.

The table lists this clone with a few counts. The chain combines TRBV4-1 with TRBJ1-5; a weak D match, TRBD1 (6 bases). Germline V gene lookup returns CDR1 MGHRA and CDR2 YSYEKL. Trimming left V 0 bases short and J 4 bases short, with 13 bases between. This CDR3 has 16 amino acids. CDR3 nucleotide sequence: TGCGCCAGCAGCCAAGACCAGGGGAATAAGAATCAGCCCCAGCATTTT. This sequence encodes CASSQDQGNKNQPQHF.

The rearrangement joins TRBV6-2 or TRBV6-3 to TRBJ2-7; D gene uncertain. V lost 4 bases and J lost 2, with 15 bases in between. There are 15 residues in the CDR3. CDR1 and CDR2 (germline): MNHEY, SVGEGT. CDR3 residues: CASSSHDTQPYEQYV. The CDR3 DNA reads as TGTGCCAGCAGTTCCCATGACACACAACCCTACGAGCAGTACGTC.

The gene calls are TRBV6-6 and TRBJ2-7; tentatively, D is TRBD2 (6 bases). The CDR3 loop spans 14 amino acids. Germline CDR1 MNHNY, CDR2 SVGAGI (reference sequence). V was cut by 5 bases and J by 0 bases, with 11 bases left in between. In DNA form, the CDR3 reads TGTGCCAGCAGTGATCGGGAGATCTCCTACGAGCAGTACTTC. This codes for CASSDREISYEQYF.

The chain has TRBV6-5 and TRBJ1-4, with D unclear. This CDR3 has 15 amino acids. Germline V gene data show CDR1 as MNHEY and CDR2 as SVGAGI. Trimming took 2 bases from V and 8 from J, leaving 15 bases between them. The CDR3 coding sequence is TGTGCCAGCAGTTACCGGGAGGCGGGGAGCGAAAAACTGTTTTTT. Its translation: CASSYREAGSEKLFF.

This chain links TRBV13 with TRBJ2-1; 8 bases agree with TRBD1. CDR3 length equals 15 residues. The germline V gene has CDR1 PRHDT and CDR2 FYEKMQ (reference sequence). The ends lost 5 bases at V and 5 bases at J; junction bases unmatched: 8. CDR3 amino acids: CASSPDRVGDNEQFF. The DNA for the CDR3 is TGTGCCAGCAGCCCGGACAGGGTTGGGGACAATGAGCAGTTCTTC.

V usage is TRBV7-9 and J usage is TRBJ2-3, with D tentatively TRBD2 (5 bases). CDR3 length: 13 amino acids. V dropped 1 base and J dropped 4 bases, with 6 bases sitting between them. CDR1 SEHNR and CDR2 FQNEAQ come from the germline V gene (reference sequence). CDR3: CASSLGGPDTQYF. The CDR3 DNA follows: TGTGCCAGCAGCTTAGGAGGGCCAGATACGCAGTATTTT.

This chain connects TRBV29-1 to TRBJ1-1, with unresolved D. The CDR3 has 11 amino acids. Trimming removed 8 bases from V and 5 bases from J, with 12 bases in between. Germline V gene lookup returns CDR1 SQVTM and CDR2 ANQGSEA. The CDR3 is CSLSTGTEAFF. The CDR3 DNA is TGCAGCCTTTCGACGGGGACTGAAGCTTTCTTT.

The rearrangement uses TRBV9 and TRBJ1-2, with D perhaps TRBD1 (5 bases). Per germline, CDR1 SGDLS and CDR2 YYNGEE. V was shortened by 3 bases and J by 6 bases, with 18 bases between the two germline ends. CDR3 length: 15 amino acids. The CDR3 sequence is CASSDLGGPLDGYTF. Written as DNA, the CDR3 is TGTGCCAGCAGCGATCTGGGGGGACCGCTGGATGGCTACACCTTC.